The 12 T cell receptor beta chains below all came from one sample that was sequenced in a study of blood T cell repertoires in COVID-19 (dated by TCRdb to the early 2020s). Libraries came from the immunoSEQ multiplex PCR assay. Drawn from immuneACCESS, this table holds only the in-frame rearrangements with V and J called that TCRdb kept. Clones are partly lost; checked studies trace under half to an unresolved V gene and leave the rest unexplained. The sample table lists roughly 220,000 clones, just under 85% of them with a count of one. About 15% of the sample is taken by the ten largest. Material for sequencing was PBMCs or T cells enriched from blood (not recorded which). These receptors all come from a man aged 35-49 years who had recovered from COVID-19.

The CDR3 DNA follows: TGCGCCAGCAGCTTGGTGACTAGCGGGGGGAATGAGCAGTTCTTC. It codes for CASSLVTSGGNEQFF. The genes are TRBV5-1 and TRBJ2-1; 13 positions match TRBD2. V shed 0 bases and J 7 bases; nucleotides not matched to a gene: 1. The CDR3 consists of 15 residues. Germline CDR1 reads SGHRS; CDR2 reads YFSETQ. The full variable domain, in which reference TRBV5-1 and TRBJ2-1 provide the parts outside the CDR3, is KAGVTQTPRYLIKTRGQQVTLSCSPISGHRSVSWYQQTPGQGLQFLFEYFSETQRNKGNFPGRFSGRQFSNSRSEMNVSTLELGDSALYLCASSLVTSGGNEQFFGPGTRLTVL.

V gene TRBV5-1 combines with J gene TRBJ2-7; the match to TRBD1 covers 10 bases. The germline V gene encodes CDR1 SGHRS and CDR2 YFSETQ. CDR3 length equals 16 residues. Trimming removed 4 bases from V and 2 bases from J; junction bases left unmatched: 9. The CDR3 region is CASSGGQGPNAYEQYF. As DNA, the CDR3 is TGCGCCAGCAGCGGGGGACAGGGGCCGAACGCCTACGAGCAGTACTTC.

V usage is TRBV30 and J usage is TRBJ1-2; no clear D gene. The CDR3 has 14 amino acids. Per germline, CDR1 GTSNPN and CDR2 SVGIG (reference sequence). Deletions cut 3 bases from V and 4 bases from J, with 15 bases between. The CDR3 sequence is CAWSGQLAGYGYTF. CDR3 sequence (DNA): TGTGCCTGGAGCGGCCAGCTAGCTGGCTATGGCTACACCTTC.

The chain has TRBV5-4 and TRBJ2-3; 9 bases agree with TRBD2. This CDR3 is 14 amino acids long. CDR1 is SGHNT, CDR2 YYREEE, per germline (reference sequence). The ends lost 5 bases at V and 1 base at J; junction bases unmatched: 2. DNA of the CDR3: TGTGCCAGCAGGCGGGAGGGCCGCACAGATACGCAGTATTTT. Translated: CASRREGRTDTQYF.

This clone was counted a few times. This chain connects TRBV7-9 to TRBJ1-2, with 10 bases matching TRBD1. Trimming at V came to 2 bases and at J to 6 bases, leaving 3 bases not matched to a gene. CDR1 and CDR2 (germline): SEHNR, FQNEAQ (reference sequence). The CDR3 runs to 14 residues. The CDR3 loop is CASSLQGTGDGYTF. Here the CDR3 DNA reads TGTGCCAGCAGCTTACAAGGGACAGGGGATGGCTACACCTTC.

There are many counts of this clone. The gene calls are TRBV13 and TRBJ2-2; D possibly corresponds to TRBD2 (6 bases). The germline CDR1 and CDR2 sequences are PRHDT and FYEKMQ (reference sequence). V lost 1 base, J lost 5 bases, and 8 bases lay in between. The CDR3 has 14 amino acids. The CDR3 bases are TGTGCCAGCAGCTTAGCCCGGGAGACCGGGGAGCTGTTTTTT. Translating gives CASSLARETGELFF.

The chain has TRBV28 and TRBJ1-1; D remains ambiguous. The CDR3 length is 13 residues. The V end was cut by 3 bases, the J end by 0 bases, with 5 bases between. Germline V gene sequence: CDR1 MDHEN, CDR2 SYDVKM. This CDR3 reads CASSFDLNTEAFF. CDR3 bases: TGTGCCAGCAGTTTTGACTTGAACACTGAAGCTTTCTTT.

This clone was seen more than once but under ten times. CDR3 coding DNA: TGCAGCGTTCGACAGGGGATCACCGGGGAGCTGTTTTTT. It is translated as CSVRQGITGELFF. The chain employs TRBV29-1 and TRBJ2-2; 8 bases fit TRBD1. CDR1 is SQVTM, CDR2 ANQGSEA, per germline. V trimming: 5 bases; J trimming: 4 bases; junction bases outside the gene matches: 3. CDR3 size: 13 residues.

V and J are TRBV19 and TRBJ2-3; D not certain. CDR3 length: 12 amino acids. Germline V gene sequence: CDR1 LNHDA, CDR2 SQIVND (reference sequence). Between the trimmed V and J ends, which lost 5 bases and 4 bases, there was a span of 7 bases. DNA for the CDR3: TGTGCCAGTAGTGAACACCCAGATACGCAGTATTTT. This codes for CASSEHPDTQYF.

The CDR3 region is CASSRVPGGLSNQPQHF. CDR3 nucleotides: TGCGCCAGCAGCCGCGTTCCCGGGGGGTTGAGCAATCAGCCCCAGCATTTT. This chain uses TRBV4-1 with TRBJ1-5, with TRBD1 as a possible D gene (5 bases). There are 17 residues in the CDR3. Germline V gives CDR1 MGHRA, CDR2 YSYEKL. V was trimmed by 4 bases and J by 1 base, leaving 17 bases between them.

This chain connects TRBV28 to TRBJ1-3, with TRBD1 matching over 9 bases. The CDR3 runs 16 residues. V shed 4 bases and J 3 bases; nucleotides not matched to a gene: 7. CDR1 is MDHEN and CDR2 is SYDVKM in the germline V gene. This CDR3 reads CASSSTGTGLGNTIYF. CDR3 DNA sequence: TGTGCCAGCAGTTCCACCGGGACAGGGCTTGGAAACACCATATATTTT.

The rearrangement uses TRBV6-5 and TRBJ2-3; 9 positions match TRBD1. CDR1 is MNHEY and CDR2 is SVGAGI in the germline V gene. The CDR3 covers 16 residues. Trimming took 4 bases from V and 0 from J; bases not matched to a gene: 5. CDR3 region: CASSLRTGASTDTQYF. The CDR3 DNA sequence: TGTGCCAGCAGTTTGAGGACAGGGGCTAGCACAGATACGCAGTATTTT.